The entry below gives a single TCR beta chain sequence along with its context. Its antigen is not known. This sample is drawn from a study of cytomegalovirus exposure and HLA in healthy donors. This CDR3 spans 12 amino acids. The germline V gene encodes CDR1 GTSNPN and CDR2 SVGIG (reference sequence). V dropped 3 bases and J dropped 8 bases, with 13 bases sitting between them. Primers included in the PCR were 60 Vbeta and 13 Jbeta primers. Profiled with immunoSEQ multiplex PCR; TCRdb holds only in-frame clones, not every one. The profile covers about 200,000 clones, with around four fifths appearing a single time and 6% to 8% taken by the ten largest. Broader study findings: In an earlier analysis, about 90% or about 30%: the productive usage of most TCR beta V segments.

The J gene is TRBJ1-2, the V gene TRBV30, with D possibly being TRBD1 (5 bases). This sequence was found in a woman in her fifties or sixties in good health and CMV-seropositive. What was sequenced was PBMCs. This chain's CDR3 is CAWREGWGGYTF. The CDR3 bases are TGTGCCTGGAGGGAGGGGTGGGGAGGCTACACCTTC.